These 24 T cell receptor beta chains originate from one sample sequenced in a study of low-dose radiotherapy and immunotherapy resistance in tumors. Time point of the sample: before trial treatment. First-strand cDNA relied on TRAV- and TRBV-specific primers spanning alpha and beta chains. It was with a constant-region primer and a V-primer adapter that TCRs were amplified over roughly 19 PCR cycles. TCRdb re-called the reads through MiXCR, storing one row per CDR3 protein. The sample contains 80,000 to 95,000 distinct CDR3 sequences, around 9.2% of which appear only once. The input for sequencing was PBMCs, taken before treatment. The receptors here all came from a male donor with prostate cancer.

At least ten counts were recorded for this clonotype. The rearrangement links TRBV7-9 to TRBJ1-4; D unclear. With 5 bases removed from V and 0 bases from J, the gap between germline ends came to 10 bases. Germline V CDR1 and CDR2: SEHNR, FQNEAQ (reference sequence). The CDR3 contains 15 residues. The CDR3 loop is CASSTLLATNEKLFF. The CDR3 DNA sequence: TGTGCCAGCAGCACCCTGTTAGCAACTAATGAAAAACTGTTTTTT.

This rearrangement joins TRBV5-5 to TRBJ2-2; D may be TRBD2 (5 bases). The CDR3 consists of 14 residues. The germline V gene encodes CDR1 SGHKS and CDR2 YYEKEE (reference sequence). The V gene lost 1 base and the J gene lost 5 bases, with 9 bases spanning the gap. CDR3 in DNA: TGTGCCAGCAGCTTGTTGGCGGGTACCGGGGAGCTGTTTTTT. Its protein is CASSLLAGTGELFF.

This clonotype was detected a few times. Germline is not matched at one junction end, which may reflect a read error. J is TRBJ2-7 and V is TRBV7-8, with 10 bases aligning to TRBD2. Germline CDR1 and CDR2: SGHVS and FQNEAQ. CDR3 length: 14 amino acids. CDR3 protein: CASSLIEQGLAVNF. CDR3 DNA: TGTGCCAGCAGCCTTATAGAGCAAGGACTAGCGGTAAACTTC.

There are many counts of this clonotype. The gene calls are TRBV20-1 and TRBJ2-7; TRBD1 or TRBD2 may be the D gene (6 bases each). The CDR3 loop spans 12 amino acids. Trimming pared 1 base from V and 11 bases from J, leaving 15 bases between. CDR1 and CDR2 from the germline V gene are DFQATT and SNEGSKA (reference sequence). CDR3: CSARGPGAREYF. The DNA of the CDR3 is TGCAGTGCTAGAGGTCCGGGGGCGAGAGAGTACTTC.

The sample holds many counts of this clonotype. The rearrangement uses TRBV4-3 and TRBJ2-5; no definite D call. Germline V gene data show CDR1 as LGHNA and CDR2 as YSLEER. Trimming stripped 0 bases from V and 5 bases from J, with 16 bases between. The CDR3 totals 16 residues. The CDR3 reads CASSQDFVGLRETQYF. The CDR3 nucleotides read TGCGCCAGCAGCCAAGATTTCGTCGGGCTCCGGGAGACCCAGTACTTC.

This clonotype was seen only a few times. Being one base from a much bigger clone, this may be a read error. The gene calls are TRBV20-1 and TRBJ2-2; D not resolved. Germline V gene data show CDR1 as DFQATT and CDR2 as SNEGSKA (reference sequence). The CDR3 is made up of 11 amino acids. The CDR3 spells CSGRVSVELFF. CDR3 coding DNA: TGCAGTGGTAGAGTTTCCGTGGAGCTGTTTTTT.

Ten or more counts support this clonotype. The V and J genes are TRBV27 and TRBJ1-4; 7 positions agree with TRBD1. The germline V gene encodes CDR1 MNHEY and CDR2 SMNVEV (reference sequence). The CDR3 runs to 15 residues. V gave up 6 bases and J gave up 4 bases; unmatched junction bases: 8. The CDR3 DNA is TGTGCCAGCAGACAAACGGGACAGTTTAATGAAAAACTGTTTTTT. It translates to CASRQTGQFNEKLFF.

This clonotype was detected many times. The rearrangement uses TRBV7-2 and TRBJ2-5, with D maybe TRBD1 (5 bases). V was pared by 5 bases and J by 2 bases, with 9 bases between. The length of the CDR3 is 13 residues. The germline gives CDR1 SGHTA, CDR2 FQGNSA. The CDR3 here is CASSPRTQETQYF. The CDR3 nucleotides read TGTGCCAGCAGCCCCAGGACACAAGAGACCCAGTACTTC.

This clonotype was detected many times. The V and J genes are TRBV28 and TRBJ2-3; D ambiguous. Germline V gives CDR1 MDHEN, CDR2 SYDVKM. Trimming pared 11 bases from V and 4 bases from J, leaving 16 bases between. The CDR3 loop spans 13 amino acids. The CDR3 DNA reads TGTGCCTCGACGGTGTCGACCCCAGATACGCAGTATTTT. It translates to CASTVSTPDTQYF.

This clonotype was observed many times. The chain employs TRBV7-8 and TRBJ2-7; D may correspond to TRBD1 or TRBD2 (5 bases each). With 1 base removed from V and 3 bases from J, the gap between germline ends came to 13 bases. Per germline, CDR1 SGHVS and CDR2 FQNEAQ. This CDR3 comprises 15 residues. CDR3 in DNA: TGTGCCAGCAGCTTAGAGCTAGGGACCAACTACGAGCAGTACTTC. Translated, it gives CASSLELGTNYEQYF.

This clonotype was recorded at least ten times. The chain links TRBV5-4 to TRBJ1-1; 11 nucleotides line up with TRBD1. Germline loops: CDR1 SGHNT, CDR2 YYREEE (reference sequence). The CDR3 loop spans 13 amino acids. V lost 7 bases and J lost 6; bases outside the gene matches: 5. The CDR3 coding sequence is TGTGCCAGCGGTAGGGACAGGGGGTCTGAAGCTTTCTTT. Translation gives CASGRDRGSEAFF.

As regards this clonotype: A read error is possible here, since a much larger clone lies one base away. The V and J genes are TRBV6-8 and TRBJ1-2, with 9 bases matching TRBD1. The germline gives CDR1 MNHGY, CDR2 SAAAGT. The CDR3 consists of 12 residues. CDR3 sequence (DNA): TGTACCGCCTCGTCCGGGACAGGGGGCTACACCTTC. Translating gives CTASSGTGGYTF.

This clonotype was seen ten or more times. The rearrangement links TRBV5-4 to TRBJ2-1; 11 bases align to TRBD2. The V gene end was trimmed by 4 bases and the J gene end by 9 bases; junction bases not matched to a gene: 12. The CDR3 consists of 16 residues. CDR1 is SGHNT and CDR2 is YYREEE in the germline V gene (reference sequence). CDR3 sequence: CASSASGRPPRVEQFF. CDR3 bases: TGTGCCAGCAGCGCTAGCGGGAGGCCCCCTCGGGTTGAGCAGTTCTTC.

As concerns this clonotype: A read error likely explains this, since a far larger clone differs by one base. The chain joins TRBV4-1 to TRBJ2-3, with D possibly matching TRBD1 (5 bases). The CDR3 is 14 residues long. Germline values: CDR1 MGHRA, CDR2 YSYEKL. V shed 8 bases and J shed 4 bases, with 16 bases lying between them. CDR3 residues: CASSSMGRSDTQYF. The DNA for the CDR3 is TGCGCCAGCTCTTCTATGGGGCGGTCAGATACGCAGTATTTT.

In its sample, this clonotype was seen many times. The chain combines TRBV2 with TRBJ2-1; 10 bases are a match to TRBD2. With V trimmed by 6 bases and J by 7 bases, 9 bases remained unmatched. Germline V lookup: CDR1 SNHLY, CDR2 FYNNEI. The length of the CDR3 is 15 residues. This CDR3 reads CASRDLAGVGNEQFF. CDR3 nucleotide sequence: TGTGCCAGCAGGGACCTAGCGGGAGTGGGTAATGAGCAGTTCTTC.

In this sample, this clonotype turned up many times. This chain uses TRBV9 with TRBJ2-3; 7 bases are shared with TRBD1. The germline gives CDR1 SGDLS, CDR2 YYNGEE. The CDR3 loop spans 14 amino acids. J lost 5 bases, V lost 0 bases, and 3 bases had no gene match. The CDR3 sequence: CASSVGGGQDTQYF. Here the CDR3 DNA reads TGTGCCAGCAGCGTAGGAGGGGGCCAAGATACGCAGTATTTT.

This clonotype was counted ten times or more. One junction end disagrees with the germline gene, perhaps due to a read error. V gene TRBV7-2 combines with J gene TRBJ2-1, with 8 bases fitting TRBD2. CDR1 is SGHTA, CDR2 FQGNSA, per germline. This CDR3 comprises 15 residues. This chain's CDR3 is CASSGRTSSHNEQFF. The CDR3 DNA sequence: TGTGCCAGCAGCGGACGGACTAGCTCCCACAATGAGCAGTTCTTC. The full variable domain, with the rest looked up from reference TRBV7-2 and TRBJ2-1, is GAGVSQSPSNKVTEKGKDVELRCDPISGHTALYWYRQSLGQGLEFLIYFQGNSAPDKSGLPSDRFSAERTGGSVSTLTIQRTQQEDSAVYLCASSGRTSSHNEQFFGPGTRLTVL.

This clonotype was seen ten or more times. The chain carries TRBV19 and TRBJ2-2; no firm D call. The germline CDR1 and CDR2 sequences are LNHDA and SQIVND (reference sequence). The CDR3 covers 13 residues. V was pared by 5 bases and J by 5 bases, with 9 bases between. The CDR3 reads CASSSVGTGELFF. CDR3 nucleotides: TGTGCCAGTAGTTCGGTGGGGACCGGGGAGCTGTTTTTT.

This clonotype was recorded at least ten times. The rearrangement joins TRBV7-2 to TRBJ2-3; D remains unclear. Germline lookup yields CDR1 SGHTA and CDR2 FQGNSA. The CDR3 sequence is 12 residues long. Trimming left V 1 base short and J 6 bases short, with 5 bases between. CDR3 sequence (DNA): TGTGCCAGCAGCTTAGGTCGGGATACGCAGTATTTT. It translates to CASSLGRDTQYF.

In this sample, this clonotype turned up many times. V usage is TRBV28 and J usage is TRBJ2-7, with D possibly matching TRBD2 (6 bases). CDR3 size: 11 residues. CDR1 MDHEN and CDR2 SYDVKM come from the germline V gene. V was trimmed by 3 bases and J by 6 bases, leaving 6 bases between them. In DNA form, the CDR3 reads TGTGCCAGCAGTTTGGGGGGCGAGCAGTACTTC. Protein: CASSLGGEQYF.

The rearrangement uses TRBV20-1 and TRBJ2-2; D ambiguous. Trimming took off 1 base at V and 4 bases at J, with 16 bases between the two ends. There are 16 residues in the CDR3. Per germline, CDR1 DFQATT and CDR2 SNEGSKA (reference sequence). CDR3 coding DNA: TGCAGTGCTAGAGGGCTTCGGGTCCACCCCACCGGGGAGCTGTTTTTT. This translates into CSARGLRVHPTGELFF.

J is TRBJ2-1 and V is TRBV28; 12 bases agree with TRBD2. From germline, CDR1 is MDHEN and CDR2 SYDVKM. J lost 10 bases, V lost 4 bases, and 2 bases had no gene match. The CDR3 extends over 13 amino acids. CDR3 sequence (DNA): TGTGCCAGCAGTTACACTAGCGGGAGGGAGCAGTTCTTC. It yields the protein CASSYTSGREQFF.

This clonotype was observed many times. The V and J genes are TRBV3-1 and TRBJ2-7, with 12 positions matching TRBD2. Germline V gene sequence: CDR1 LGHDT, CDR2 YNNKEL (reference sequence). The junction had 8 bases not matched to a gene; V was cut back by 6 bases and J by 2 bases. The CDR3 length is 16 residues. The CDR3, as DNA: TGTGCCAGCAGTCCGACTAGCGGGAGTCCTCCCTACGAGCAGTACTTC. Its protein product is CASSPTSGSPPYEQYF.

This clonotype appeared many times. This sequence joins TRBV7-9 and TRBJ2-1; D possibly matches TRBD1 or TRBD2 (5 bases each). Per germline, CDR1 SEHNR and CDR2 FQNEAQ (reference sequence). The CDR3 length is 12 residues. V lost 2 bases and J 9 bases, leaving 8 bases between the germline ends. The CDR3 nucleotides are TGTGCCAGCAGCTTATCTGGGGGTGAGCAGTTCTTC. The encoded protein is CASSLSGGEQFF.